Sequencing of this T cell receptor (beta chain) was carried out in a study of shared clonotypes between healthy human individuals. To note about this clone: What it binds is not known.

Findings of the study overall: An anticipated effect of sequencing depth on clonotype sharing among donors was recognized. Generally, naive subsets came out with larger estimated richness than memory subsets.

Method: immunoSEQ multiplex PCR; TCRdb's copy keeps in-frame clones and lacks some. Counted here are 980,000 or so clones, 76% occurring once; the ten biggest clones make up roughly 1.5%. The germline V gene has CDR1 MGHDK and CDR2 SYGVNS. V dropped 6 bases and J dropped 2 bases, with 7 bases sitting between them. CDR3 length equals 13 residues. The gene calls are TRBV25-1 and TRBJ2-2; D not resolved. The sequence was collected from a man between 18 and 35 years old in good health. Sequenced sample: memory CD4+ T cells sorted from blood. Subset given: CD45RA-negative fraction. The CDR3 coding sequence is TGTGCCAGCAGCCAAGGAAACACCGGGGAGCTGTTTTTT. Protein product: CASSQGNTGELFF.